These 23 T cell receptor beta chains share one sample of origin, sequenced in a study of spatial heterogeneity in lung cancer. Regarding the study as a whole: For expanded intratumoral alpha and beta TCRs, counts tracked tumor mutation counts.

Time point indicated: sample taken at primary tumor resection. TCRdb fed the 5' RACE reads into MiXCR, producing one record per CDR3 protein. The sample has 8,500 to 14,000 distinct CDR3 sequences; around 10% are singletons. Their cognate antigens are unknown. Sequenced material: lung tumor tissue, taken at surgery. These receptors were collected from a female donor with early-stage non-small cell lung cancer.

Many counts were recorded for this clonotype. This chain connects TRBV6-2 or TRBV6-3 to TRBJ2-3; possibly TRBD1 or TRBD2 for D (5 bases each). Between the trimmed V and J ends, which lost 6 bases and 4 bases, there was a span of 8 bases. The CDR3 covers 12 residues. Germline V gene data show CDR1 as MNHEY and CDR2 as SVGEGT. As DNA, the CDR3 is TGTGCCAGCAGGGTGGGGGCAGATACGCAGTATTTT. This encodes CASRVGADTQYF.

This clonotype is judged medium-sized. The chain joins TRBV6-5 to TRBJ2-5; no clear D gene. The length of the CDR3 is 15 residues. The V gene's germline CDR1 is MNHEY and CDR2 SVGAGI. The V gene lost 0 bases and the J gene lost 0 bases, with 8 bases spanning the gap. This CDR3 reads CASSYSVSYQETQYF. In DNA, the CDR3 is TGTGCCAGCAGTTACTCGGTCTCTTACCAAGAGACCCAGTACTTC.

This chain connects TRBV7-9 to TRBJ2-3; D call uncertain. Germline assignment: CDR1 SEHNR and CDR2 FQNEAQ (reference sequence). The CDR3 has 12 residues. V shed 5 bases and J shed 5 bases, with 8 bases lying between them. The CDR3: CASSVNRDTQYF. CDR3 nucleotide sequence: TGTGCCAGCAGCGTCAACAGAGATACGCAGTATTTT.

V gene TRBV20-1 combines with J gene TRBJ1-1; D ambiguous. In germline, CDR1 is DFQATT, CDR2 SNEGSKA (reference sequence). The CDR3 loop spans 13 amino acids. Trimming removed 5 bases at V and 4 bases at J, with 14 bases between. The CDR3 bases are TGCAGTGCTCGGTCCCCCAGGTTCACTGAAGCTTTCTTT. Protein: CSARSPRFTEAFF.

This clonotype was recorded at least ten times. V gene TRBV29-1 combines with J gene TRBJ2-1; TRBD1 matches at 8 bases. With 7 bases clipped from V and 2 bases from J, the junction kept 4 bases outside the gene matches. Germline CDR1 reads SQVTM; CDR2 reads ANQGSEA. This CDR3 comprises 13 residues. The CDR3 nucleotides read TGCAGCGGTTGGGACAGGACCTACAATGAGCAGTTCTTC. Translation gives CSGWDRTYNEQFF.

This chain uses TRBV25-1 with TRBJ2-3; D is undetermined. The J call may be mistaken, given a closer DNA end match to TRBJ2-5. The CDR3 covers 15 residues. Germline V CDR1 and CDR2: MGHDK, SYGVNS. CDR3 in DNA: TGTGCCAGCAGTCCCTATCTAGGGATAGGAGAGACCCAGTACTTC. This translates into CASSPYLGIGETQYF.

This clonotype has at least ten counts. J is TRBJ1-5 and V is TRBV11-2; D is ambiguous. This CDR3 region has 13 residues. V shed 1 base and J shed 4 bases, with 5 bases lying between them. Germline lookup yields CDR1 SGHAT and CDR2 FQNNGV. The CDR3 here is CASSLGANQPQHF. Written as DNA, the CDR3 is TGTGCCAGCAGCTTAGGAGCTAATCAGCCCCAGCATTTT.

The rearrangement uses TRBV7-8 and TRBJ1-3; the D gene is possibly TRBD1 (6 bases). In germline, CDR1 is SGHVS, CDR2 FQNEAQ. Trimming left V 6 bases short and J 1 base short, with 13 bases between. CDR3 length equals 15 residues. CDR3 in DNA: TGTGCCAGCAGTTCGGACAGACTTTCTGGAAACACCATATATTTT. Translated: CASSSDRLSGNTIYF.

This clonotype was counted many times. V gene TRBV3-1 combines with J gene TRBJ1-6; 7 nucleotides align to TRBD1. Germline lookup yields CDR1 LGHDT and CDR2 YNNKEL (reference sequence). The V gene end was trimmed by 5 bases and the J gene end by 8 bases; junction bases not matched to a gene: 9. There are 15 residues in the CDR3. The CDR3 protein is CASSFSVTGDSPLHF. In DNA, the CDR3 is TGTGCCAGCAGCTTCTCCGTAACAGGGGATTCACCCCTCCACTTT.

The chain couples TRBV12-3 or TRBV12-4 to TRBJ2-7; possibly TRBD1 for D (6 bases). The V gene lost 5 bases and the J gene lost 2 bases, with 10 bases spanning the gap. The CDR3 length is 13 residues. In DNA form, the CDR3 reads TGTGCCAGCAGTGCCGGACAGACCTACGAGCAGTACTTC. Its translation: CASSAGQTYEQYF.

Sample share makes this clonotype medium-sized. The chain employs TRBV7-6 and TRBJ2-5; 11 bases match TRBD2. CDR1 is SGHVS and CDR2 is FNYEAQ in the germline V gene. Trimming at V came to 4 bases and at J to 2 bases, leaving 3 bases not matched to a gene. The CDR3 length is 15 residues. CDR3 region: CASSSLAGGQETQYF. In DNA, the CDR3 is TGTGCCAGCAGCTCCCTAGCGGGGGGACAAGAGACCCAGTACTTC.

This clonotype was recorded at least ten times. The chain recombines TRBV7-9 with TRBJ1-5; D is undetermined. Germline V CDR1 and CDR2: SEHNR, FQNEAQ (reference sequence). Trimming took 1 base from V and 2 from J, leaving 9 bases between them. CDR3 length equals 15 residues. The CDR3 protein is CASSLGRSGNQPQHF. Here the CDR3 DNA reads TGTGCCAGCAGCTTAGGTCGGAGCGGCAATCAGCCCCAGCATTTT. Combining the CDR3 with reference TRBV7-9 and TRBJ1-5 gives the whole variable domain DTGVSQNPRHKITKRGQNVTFRCDPISEHNRLYWYRQTLGQGPEFLTYFQNEAQLEKSRLLSDRFSAERPKGSFSTLEIQRTEQGDSAMYLCASSLGRSGNQPQHFGDGTRLSIL.

The J gene is TRBJ1-5, the V gene TRBV7-9; TRBD1 is a possible D gene (6 bases). This CDR3 contains 14 residues. CDR1 is SEHNR and CDR2 is FQNEAQ in the germline V gene (reference sequence). V was trimmed by 5 bases and J by 3 bases, leaving 11 bases between them. In DNA form, the CDR3 reads TGTGCCAGCAGCCGTACAGGGATCAATCAGCCCCAGCATTTT. Its protein is CASSRTGINQPQHF. Based on the CDR3 plus reference TRBV7-9 and TRBJ1-5, the full variable domain is DTGVSQNPRHKITKRGQNVTFRCDPISEHNRLYWYRQTLGQGPEFLTYFQNEAQLEKSRLLSDRFSAERPKGSFSTLEIQRTEQGDSAMYLCASSRTGINQPQHFGDGTRLSIL.

This clonotype was recorded at least ten times. J is TRBJ1-2 and V is TRBV20-1; 10 bases match TRBD1. Germline CDR1 and CDR2: DFQATT and SNEGSKA (reference sequence). The CDR3 has 17 residues. The trim removed 1 base at V and 3 bases at J, leaving 11 bases unmatched. CDR3 amino acids: CSARGLADRGPHYGYTF. The CDR3 DNA follows: TGCAGTGCTAGAGGCCTCGCAGACAGGGGGCCGCACTATGGCTACACCTTC.

This clonotype was seen repeatedly, ten times or more. The chain carries TRBV6-2 or TRBV6-3 and TRBJ2-1; 7 nucleotides align to TRBD1. Looked up from germline, CDR1 is MNHEY and CDR2 is SVGEGT. Trimming at V came to 5 bases and at J to 4 bases, leaving 2 bases not matched to a gene. The CDR3 is made up of 13 amino acids. The CDR3 nucleotides read TGTGCCAGCAGTCGGGACAGTTACAATGAGCAGTTCTTC. It encodes CASSRDSYNEQFF.

As concerns this clonotype: A much larger clonotype is one base distant, so this may be a read error. V and J are TRBV20-1 and TRBJ2-7, with D perhaps being TRBD1 or TRBD2 (5 bases each). Germline assignment: CDR1 DFQATT and CDR2 SNEGSKA (reference sequence). The V end was cut by 5 bases, the J end by 0 bases, with 11 bases between. The CDR3 has 13 amino acids. For the CDR3, the DNA is TGCAGTGCTCCGGGACCGTACTCCTACGAGCAGTACTTC. It translates to CSAPGPYSYEQYF.

Sample share makes this clonotype medium-sized. This chain links TRBV30 with TRBJ2-7; D is unclear. The CDR3 is 11 amino acids. The V gene lost 2 bases and the J gene lost 6 bases, with 8 bases spanning the gap. Germline V gene lookup returns CDR1 GTSNPN and CDR2 SVGIG (reference sequence). In nucleotides, the CDR3 is TGTGCCTGGAGTTGGAATCGCGAGCAGTACTTC. Its protein is CAWSWNREQYF. The complete variable domain, with remaining parts taken from reference TRBV30 and TRBJ2-7, reads SQTIHQWPATLVQPVGSPLSLECTVEGTSNPNLYWYRQAAGRGLQLLFYSVGIGQISSEVPQNLSASRPQDRQFILSSKKLLLSDSGFYLCAWSWNREQYFGPGTRLTVT.

The chain carries TRBV4-3 and TRBJ1-1; 9 bases fit TRBD1. The CDR3 has 13 residues. Germline values: CDR1 LGHNA, CDR2 YSLEER. The CDR3 reads CQQTGGEGTEAFF. The CDR3, as DNA: TGCCAACAAACAGGGGGCGAGGGAACTGAAGCTTTCTTT.

This clonotype has just a few counts. The chain is built from TRBV10-3 and TRBJ2-1, with 14 nucleotides matching TRBD2. Germline trimming cut 4 bases from V and 5 bases from J; bases unmatched to any gene: 13. This CDR3 is built from 19 residues. In germline, CDR1 is ENHRY, CDR2 SYGVKD. The CDR3 loop is CAISVLPGGTSGGNNEQFF. CDR3 nucleotides: TGTGCCATCAGTGTCCTTCCTGGCGGGACTAGCGGGGGTAACAATGAGCAGTTCTTC.

This clonotype qualifies as medium-sized (0.01 to 0.1%). The rearrangement links TRBV7-6 to TRBJ2-1; no clear D. The CDR3 has 15 amino acids. V dropped 5 bases and J dropped 2 bases, with 13 bases sitting between them. Germline lookup yields CDR1 SGHVS and CDR2 FNYEAQ. The CDR3 loop reads CASSSQDWAYNEQFF. The CDR3 region has the DNA TGTGCCAGCAGCAGCCAAGACTGGGCCTACAATGAGCAGTTCTTC.

This clonotype was recorded at least ten times. The rearrangement links TRBV7-9 to TRBJ1-4; no clear D gene. Trimming left V 0 bases short and J 2 bases short, with 4 bases between. Germline V CDR1 and CDR2: SEHNR, FQNEAQ (reference sequence). The CDR3 totals 14 residues. CDR3 in DNA: TGTGCCAGCAGCTTAGCTGTGACTAATGAAAAACTGTTTTTT. Protein: CASSLAVTNEKLFF.

This clonotype was seen a few times. This chain joins TRBV10-2 and TRBJ2-3; D gene uncertain. The ends were cut back, 2 bases at V and 4 bases at J, with 1 base in the middle. Looked up from germline, CDR1 is WSHSY and CDR2 is SAAADI. The CDR3 length is 11 residues. CDR3 sequence reads: CASSEADTQYF. The CDR3 DNA sequence: TGCGCCAGCAGTGAGGCAGATACGCAGTATTTT.

This clonotype was counted at least ten times. In nucleotides, the CDR3 is TGTGCCAGCAGTTTAGGGGGGCCCTACGAGCAGTACTTC. This codes for CASSLGGPYEQYF. The V call is TRBV12-3 or TRBV12-4, the J call TRBJ2-7; D is perhaps TRBD1 (6 bases). The CDR3 has 13 residues. The V end was cut by 1 base, the J end by 2 bases, with 6 bases between.